What follows are 31 T cell receptor beta chains derived from one specimen sequenced in a study of CD8 T cells in Susac syndrome. Random-hexamer reverse transcription was applied to about 0.5 to 1 ug RNA. MiXCR, run by TCRdb on the immunoSEQ multiplex PCR reads, gives a single entry per CDR3 protein. The table shows 80,000 or so distinct CDR3 sequences, with roughly 95% occurring only once. The sample taken for sequencing was CD8+ T cells from PBMCs. Every receptor here comes from a human donor with Susac syndrome.

The chain recombines TRBV29-1 with TRBJ1-2; D gene uncertain. CDR3 length: 11 residues. Trimming removed 4 bases at V and 3 bases at J, with 6 bases between. CDR1 SQVTM and CDR2 ANQGSEA come from the germline V gene. CDR3 sequence reads: CSVVLDYGYTF. The DNA for the CDR3 is TGCAGCGTTGTTTTGGACTATGGCTACACCTTC.

The J gene is TRBJ2-5, the V gene TRBV30; D possibly corresponds to TRBD2 (5 bases). The CDR3 loop spans 12 amino acids. Trimming removed 4 bases at V and 7 bases at J, with 13 bases between. Germline V gene sequence: CDR1 GTSNPN, CDR2 SVGIG (reference sequence). The CDR3 nucleotides read TGTGCCTGGATGGGAGACCGGGGGACCCAGTACTTC. Translated, it gives CAWMGDRGTQYF.

The chain carries TRBV4-3 and TRBJ2-1, with 9 nucleotides matching TRBD1. CDR1 and CDR2 from the germline V gene are LGHNA and YSLEER. Losses at the gene ends were 1 base for V and 5 bases for J; bases not matched to a gene: 0. The CDR3 has 14 amino acids. This CDR3 is CASSQGQGDNEQFF. The CDR3 DNA reads TGCGCCAGCAGCCAAGGACAGGGGGACAATGAGCAGTTCTTC.

The J gene is TRBJ2-5, the V gene TRBV12-3 or TRBV12-4; TRBD1 might be the D (6 bases). V was pared by 6 bases and J by 3 bases, with 11 bases between. This CDR3 has 13 residues. The CDR3 nucleotides read TGTGCCAGCAGGCCTCAGGGGAAAGAGACCCAGTACTTC. Translation: CASRPQGKETQYF.

This chain uses TRBV7-2 with TRBJ2-3, with D unclear. The CDR3 runs to 15 residues. Germline values: CDR1 SGHTA, CDR2 FQGNSA. V lost 2 bases, J lost 0 bases, and 9 bases lay in between. The CDR3 protein is CASSLRPTSTDTQYF. The CDR3, as DNA: TGTGCCAGCAGCTTAAGACCTACTAGCACAGATACGCAGTATTTT. Based on the CDR3 plus reference TRBV7-2 and TRBJ2-3, the full variable domain is GAGVSQSPSNKVTEKGKDVELRCDPISGHTALYWYRQSLGQGLEFLIYFQGNSAPDKSGLPSDRFSAERTGGSVSTLTIQRTQQEDSAVYLCASSLRPTSTDTQYFGPGTRLTVL.

This chain uses TRBV6-5 with TRBJ2-5, with 10 bases matching TRBD1. J was trimmed by 1 base and V by 4 bases; bases with no gene match: 9. This CDR3 contains 17 residues. Germline-derived CDR1 and CDR2 are MNHEY and SVGAGI. The CDR3, as DNA: TGTGCCAGCAGTTGGAGTGGGACAGGGGTCCTCCAAGAGACCCAGTACTTC. Its protein product is CASSWSGTGVLQETQYF.

The V and J genes are TRBV5-1 and TRBJ2-7, with 7 bases identical to TRBD2. Trimming cost V 4 bases and J 3 bases; bases outside gene matches: 7. The length of the CDR3 is 14 residues. CDR1 and CDR2 from the germline V gene are SGHRS and YFSETQ. For the CDR3, the DNA is TGCGCCAGCAGCGGGGGAGGGTACAACTACGAGCAGTACTTC. This gives the protein CASSGGGYNYEQYF. Filled out from reference TRBV5-1 and TRBJ2-7, the complete variable domain reads KAGVTQTPRYLIKTRGQQVTLSCSPISGHRSVSWYQQTPGQGLQFLFEYFSETQRNKGNFPGRFSGRQFSNSRSEMNVSTLELGDSALYLCASSGGGYNYEQYFGPGTRLTVT.

The chain links TRBV5-6 to TRBJ2-1, with 9 bases identical to TRBD2. CDR1 is SGHDT and CDR2 is YYEEEE in the germline V gene. CDR3 size: 13 residues. The J segment lost 6 bases and the V segment lost 9 bases, leaving 7 bases of the junction unmatched. DNA for the CDR3: TGTGCCACCGATAGCGGGGGACCCAATGAGCAGTTCTTC. Encoded protein: CATDSGGPNEQFF.

In its sample, this clonotype was seen a few times. The rearrangement joins TRBV5-1 to TRBJ1-1; no reliable D call. Deletions cut 4 bases from V and 10 bases from J, with 14 bases between. The length of the CDR3 is 12 residues. Germline lookup yields CDR1 SGHRS and CDR2 YFSETQ. CDR3 region: CASSSDSGVAFF. In DNA, the CDR3 is TGCGCCAGCAGCAGCGACTCGGGTGTAGCTTTCTTT.

This clonotype was counted a single time. The chain carries TRBV7-2 and TRBJ2-1, with 11 bases that match TRBD1. Looked up from germline, CDR1 is SGHTA and CDR2 is FQGNSA. This CDR3 has 15 amino acids. The V gene end was trimmed by 4 bases and the J gene end by 6 bases; junction bases not matched to a gene: 5. The CDR3 reads CASSSRDRGGNEQFF. As DNA, the CDR3 is TGTGCCAGCAGCTCCCGGGACAGGGGGGGCAATGAGCAGTTCTTC.

J is TRBJ2-7 and V is TRBV9; 10 bases agree with TRBD2. The CDR3 consists of 18 residues. Germline lookup yields CDR1 SGDLS and CDR2 YYNGEE. V was clipped by 4 bases and J by 1 base; unmatched bases: 14. In DNA, the CDR3 is TGTGCCAGCAGCACCCCGTTAAGTGGTAGCGGGGGGTCCTACGAGCAGTACTTC. It specifies CASSTPLSGSGGSYEQYF.

The rearrangement uses TRBV3-1 and TRBJ2-3; unclear D gene. The CDR3 runs 15 residues. V dropped 4 bases and J dropped 2 bases, with 13 bases sitting between them. CDR1 LGHDT and CDR2 YNNKEL come from the germline V gene (reference sequence). The CDR3 DNA is TGTGCCAGCAGCCCCGTCCTCCGGATCACAGATACGCAGTATTTT. It encodes CASSPVLRITDTQYF.

This chain connects TRBV4-1 to TRBJ1-3; possibly TRBD1 for D (5 bases). V lost 8 bases and J 0 bases, leaving 14 bases between the germline ends. CDR1 is MGHRA, CDR2 YSYEKL, per germline. This CDR3 has 15 residues. Here the CDR3 reads CASGEQVISGNTIYF. The CDR3 DNA follows: TGCGCCAGCGGTGAACAGGTTATCTCTGGAAACACCATATATTTT.

A word on this clonotype: A junction boundary mismatches the germline segment, possibly from a read error. The chain has TRBV18 and TRBJ2-2; no firm D call. Per the germline V gene, CDR1 is KGHSH and CDR2 is LQKENI. The CDR3 is made up of 14 amino acids. CDR3 sequence (DNA): TGTGCCAGCCCACCAGAGGTTTCCACCGGGGAGCTGTTTTTT. Translating gives CASPPEVSTGELFF.

The CDR3 region has the DNA TGTGCCAGCGAGGCTGGAAACACCATATATTTT. It yields the protein CASEAGNTIYF. The chain recombines TRBV9 with TRBJ1-3; D is ambiguous. The CDR3 spans 11 residues. Trimming took 7 bases from V and 2 from J, leaving 4 bases between them. The germline V gene encodes CDR1 SGDLS and CDR2 YYNGEE.

In this sample, this clonotype turned up once. This rearrangement joins TRBV9 to TRBJ1-4; tentatively, D is TRBD1 (6 bases). The CDR3 is made up of 15 amino acids. V was clipped by 0 bases and J by 2 bases, with 8 bases between them. Germline values: CDR1 SGDLS, CDR2 YYNGEE. The CDR3: CASSVEDRTNEKLFF. Written as DNA, the CDR3 is TGTGCCAGCAGCGTAGAAGACAGGACTAATGAAAAACTGTTTTTT.

The chain is built from TRBV28 and TRBJ2-3; D remains ambiguous. V gave up 2 bases and J gave up 0 bases, with 9 bases separating them. The germline CDR1 and CDR2 sequences are MDHEN and SYDVKM. The CDR3 length is 15 residues. The CDR3 sequence: CASSLGKTSTDTQYF. In nucleotides, the CDR3 is TGTGCCAGCAGTTTAGGAAAGACTAGCACAGATACGCAGTATTTT.

This clonotype has more than one count but fewer than ten. J is TRBJ2-7 and V is TRBV25-1, with 7 positions matching TRBD2. The CDR3 length is 17 residues. Germline CDR1 MGHDK, CDR2 SYGVNS. Germline trimming cut 5 bases from V and 0 bases from J; bases unmatched to any gene: 13. This CDR3 is CASSPYRGGVPSYEQYF. The CDR3 DNA reads TGTGCCAGCAGTCCTTACCGGGGAGGGGTCCCCTCCTACGAGCAGTACTTC.

This chain joins TRBV2 and TRBJ1-4; no definite D call. There are 10 residues in the CDR3. Germline-derived CDR1 and CDR2 are SNHLY and FYNNEI. Trimming took off 7 bases at V and 14 bases at J, with 11 bases between the two ends. Written as DNA, the CDR3 is TGTGCCAGCATCCAACCGGGGCTGTTTTTT. It specifies CASIQPGLFF.

The V and J genes are TRBV9 and TRBJ1-2, with D unclear. The CDR3 spans 12 residues. Germline CDR1 is SGDLS and CDR2 is YYNGEE. Trimming removed 1 base at V and 4 bases at J, with 5 bases between. The CDR3 region has the DNA TGTGCCAGCAGCGTAAACAGCTATGGCTACACCTTC. Translated, it gives CASSVNSYGYTF.

This clonotype has a handful of counts. The rearrangement links TRBV27 to TRBJ1-1; D ambiguous. The CDR3 contains 13 residues. Germline V gene sequence: CDR1 MNHEY, CDR2 SMNVEV (reference sequence). Trimming removed 5 bases from V and 3 bases from J, with 10 bases in between. The CDR3 region is CASSVGRDTEAFF. CDR3 nucleotide sequence: TGTGCCAGCAGTGTCGGACGGGACACTGAAGCTTTCTTT.

The chain uses TRBV30 and TRBJ1-1, with TRBD1 as a possible D gene (5 bases). Germline CDR1 and CDR2: GTSNPN and SVGIG (reference sequence). Trimming took 3 bases from V and 4 from J, leaving 9 bases between them. This CDR3 spans 12 amino acids. The DNA of the CDR3 is TGTGCCTGGAGACGAGGGGTCACTGAAGCTTTCTTT. This gives the protein CAWRRGVTEAFF.

The chain employs TRBV9 and TRBJ2-2; 12 bases are a match to TRBD1. This CDR3 has 16 amino acids. The ends lost 2 bases at V and 3 bases at J; junction bases unmatched: 2. Germline values: CDR1 SGDLS, CDR2 YYNGEE. CDR3 nucleotide sequence: TGTGCCAGCAGCGTTGGGACAGGGGGCTACACCGGGGAGCTGTTTTTT. Its protein is CASSVGTGGYTGELFF.

The count of this clonotype is one. This rearrangement joins TRBV27 to TRBJ2-2, with D possibly TRBD1 on 6 matching bases. CDR3 length equals 14 residues. Trimming removed 10 bases from V and 5 bases from J, with 17 bases in between. Germline CDR1 reads MNHEY; CDR2 reads SMNVEV (reference sequence). The CDR3 DNA follows: TGTGCCACCGCAGCCGACAGGTGGACCGGGGAGCTGTTTTTT. Protein sequence: CATAADRWTGELFF.

The chain couples TRBV14 to TRBJ2-2; possibly TRBD2 for D (6 bases). The ends were cut back, 0 bases at V and 3 bases at J, with 20 bases in the middle. The CDR3 consists of 19 residues. The germline CDR1 and CDR2 sequences are SGHDN and FVKESK. In DNA form, the CDR3 reads TGTGCCAGCAGCCAAGATGTGGTATCTTTCAGGGAGGACACCGGGGAGCTGTTTTTT. It yields the protein CASSQDVVSFREDTGELFF.

The chain couples TRBV5-1 to TRBJ2-2; maybe TRBD1 (6 bases). Trimming shortened V by 0 bases and J by 1 base, and 7 bases separated the two germline ends. CDR3 size: 15 residues. Germline V gives CDR1 SGHRS, CDR2 YFSETQ. CDR3 region: CASSLAGQNTGELFF. CDR3 in DNA: TGCGCCAGCAGCTTGGCGGGACAGAACACCGGGGAGCTGTTTTTT.

The chain links TRBV14 to TRBJ2-1; 10 nucleotides agree with TRBD1. V was pared by 0 bases and J by 7 bases, with 12 bases of the junction left unmatched. The germline gives CDR1 SGHDN, CDR2 FVKESK. The CDR3 is made up of 18 amino acids. In nucleotides, the CDR3 is TGTGCCAGCAGCCAAGATTTAACCCCGGGACAGGGGATAAATGAGCAGTTCTTC. Protein: CASSQDLTPGQGINEQFF.

The chain links TRBV19 to TRBJ1-5; D uncertain. CDR1 and CDR2 (germline): LNHDA, SQIVND (reference sequence). V lost 5 bases and J lost 0, with 11 bases in between. The CDR3 consists of 15 residues. The CDR3 nucleotides read TGTGCCAGTAGTCCGCAGGATTATAGCAATCAGCCCCAGCATTTT. It yields the protein CASSPQDYSNQPQHF.

The V call is TRBV27, the J call TRBJ2-2; no clear D. V gave up 2 bases and J gave up 5 bases, with 6 bases separating them. Germline V gene lookup returns CDR1 MNHEY and CDR2 SMNVEV (reference sequence). The CDR3 is made up of 13 amino acids. The CDR3 reads CASSLMNTGELFF. The CDR3, as DNA: TGTGCCAGCAGTTTAATGAATACCGGGGAGCTGTTTTTT.

CDR3 coding DNA: TGTGCCAGCAGCCAAGGCGCACACTACTACAATGAGCAGTTCTTC. Its protein product is CASSQGAHYYNEQFF. J is TRBJ2-1 and V is TRBV3-1; D remains ambiguous. The length of the CDR3 is 15 residues. Germline assignment: CDR1 LGHDT and CDR2 YNNKEL (reference sequence). V was pared by 1 base and J by 3 bases, with 10 bases between.

The chain is built from TRBV2 and TRBJ2-7, with D uncertain. CDR3 length equals 12 residues. Germline V gene sequence: CDR1 SNHLY, CDR2 FYNNEI. Trimming cost V 8 bases and J 3 bases, with 11 bases left between them. In nucleotides, the CDR3 is TGTGCCAGCGTGGGCAGGCGCTACGAGCAGTACTTC. Translated, it gives CASVGRRYEQYF.